This T cell receptor beta chain was captured by sequencing in a study of shared clonotypes between healthy human individuals. Germline CDR1 and CDR2: MGHDK and SYGVNS. The CDR3 has 16 amino acids. J was trimmed by 2 bases and V by 8 bases; bases with no gene match: 15. HIV-negative, healthy adults without recent acute infections or vaccinations were the donors. When replicate PCRs were run on unsorted PBMC, they used 300 ng DNA, about 27,000 T cell genomes. The sequenced material, unsorted PBMC DNA, was run on ten immunoSEQ deep assay plates. The repertoire was sequenced with immunoSEQ multiplex PCR; TCRdb's copy has only in-frame clones and lacks some. Among about 450,000 clones listed, around 79% were seen once.

Sequencing used PBMCs. The chain combines TRBV25-1 with TRBJ2-7; 7 bases are shared with TRBD1. This TCR came from a woman aged 40 to 49 in good health. Some clones in this sample may be carry-over from other donors' samples. The CDR3 here is CASASSPGQRAYEQYF. As DNA, the CDR3 is TGTGCCAGCGCCTCATCGCCGGGACAGAGAGCCTACGAGCAGTACTTC.